A selection of T cell receptor beta chains follows, all from one sample in a study of T cells in Graves' hyperthyroidism and ophthalmopathy. In TCRdb, the multiplex PCR reads were re-called with MiXCR into one record per CDR3 protein. The top ten clones hold around 21% of a sample with 300,000 to 450,000 distinct CDR3 sequences, approximately 12% of them seen once. Sequencing was carried out using blood. The receptor set was obtained from a man younger than 40 with Graves' hyperthyroidism that later progressed to Graves' ophthalmopathy. Both conserved end residues are part of each CDR3. D genes are given only for firm matches. Not all rows give a size; the values are once, few, many and, for expanded clones, a class.

size	D	V	J	DNA	CDR3
.	.	TRBV30	TRBJ2-7	TGTGCCTGGAACGGGGGCTCCTACGAGCAGTACTTC	CAWNGGSYEQYF
many	TRBD1	TRBV7-9	TRBJ1-1	TGTGCCAGCAGGGCAAACCCGGGACAGACGAACACTGAAGCTTTCTTT	CASRANPGQTNTEAFF
few	TRBD1	TRBV5-1	TRBJ1-2	TGCGCCAGCAGCCCTTCGACAGGGGGCGGAGGCTACACCTTC	CASSPSTGGGGYTF
many	TRBD1	TRBV6-1	TRBJ1-1	TGTGCCAGCAGCACCAGGGGGCGCTGGGCCCCTGAAGCTTTCTTT	CASSTRGRWAPEAFF
many	.	TRBV27	TRBJ2-3	TGTGCCAGCAGTTTATCTTTGGGTGGCCGGTCAGATACGCAGTATTTT	CASSLSLGGRSDTQYF
many	.	TRBV7-6	TRBJ2-1	TGTGCCAGCAGCTTAGCAGACGTGAGCTCCTACAATGAGCAGTTCTTC	CASSLADVSSYNEQFF
many	.	TRBV15	TRBJ2-5	TGTGCCACCAGCAGTCAGACCGTTCTCCAAGAGACCCAGTACTTC	CATSSQTVLQETQYF
few	.	TRBV4-1	TRBJ2-1	TGCGCCAGCAGCTCCAAGCAGCCGATCAAGTACAATGAGCAGTTCTTC	CASSSKQPIKYNEQFF
few	TRBD1	TRBV28	TRBJ1-2	TGTGCCAGCACTTCTACGGCGACAGGGTGGGGAACTAGGTATGGCTACACCTTC	CASTSTATGWGTRYGYTF
many	TRBD1	TRBV5-1	TRBJ1-4	TGCGCCAGCAGCGTGGGGACAGCTAATGAAAAACTGTTTTTT	CASSVGTANEKLFF
many	.	TRBV12-3/TRBV12-4	TRBJ1-5	TGTGCCAGCAGTTTAGGCGGGAGCAATCAGCCCCAGCATTTT	CASSLGGSNQPQHF
many	TRBD1	TRBV7-3	TRBJ1-1	TGTGCCAGCAGCTTACAGGGACAGATGAACACTGAAGCTTTCTTT	CASSLQGQMNTEAFF
.	.	TRBV9	TRBJ2-5	TGTGCCAGCAGCGTAGACAACCAAGAGACCCAGTACTTC	CASSVDNQETQYF
few	TRBD2	TRBV7-9	TRBJ2-1	TGTGCCAGCAACCGGATCCTAGCGGTCGACAATGAGCAGTTCTTC	CASNRILAVDNEQFF
many	.	TRBV27	TRBJ2-3	TGTGCCAGCAGCTGGGGGACTGAAGAGCCAGATACGCAGTATTTT	CASSWGTEEPDTQYF
.	.	TRBV30	TRBJ1-2	TGTGCCTGGAGTGTTACGGGGAACTATGGCTACACCTTC	CAWSVTGNYGYTF
few	TRBD1	TRBV12-3/TRBV12-4	TRBJ1-2	TGTGCCAGCAGTTTAGCGCCGACAGGGGGTTTTCACACCTTC	CASSLAPTGGFHTF
many	.	TRBV3-1	TRBJ1-4	TGTGCCAGCAGCCAAGTCGGCGGGGAAAAACTGTTTTTT	CASSQVGGEKLFF
few	.	TRBV29-1	TRBJ1-1	TGCAGCGTTGTAGGGGAACCCGGGGCTTTGAACACTGAAGCTTTCTTT	CSVVGEPGALNTEAFF
many	TRBD1	TRBV20-1	TRBJ2-2	TGCAGTGCTAACAGGGGTAACACCGGGGAGCTGTTTTTT	CSANRGNTGELFF
few	TRBD1	TRBV25-1	TRBJ2-5	TGTGCCAGCAGTGAAATTGGGACAGGGGAGACCCAGTACTTC	CASSEIGTGETQYF
many	TRBD1	TRBV7-2	TRBJ2-7	TGTGCCAGCAGCTTAGTTGGGGGACAGGTGTGGTACGAGCAGTACTTC	CASSLVGGQVWYEQYF
many	.	TRBV30	TRBJ1-2	TGTGCCTGGAGTGTAGGGGCCCACAGCTATGGCTACACCTTC	CAWSVGAHSYGYTF
few	TRBD1	TRBV2	TRBJ1-6	TGTGCCAGCCAGGGACAGGGTAATTCACCCCTCCACTTT	CASQGQGNSPLHF
few	.	TRBV18	TRBJ1-1	TGTGCCAGCTCACCACAGGGGCTGGGAGTCACTGAAGCTTTCTTT	CASSPQGLGVTEAFF
few	TRBD1	TRBV10-3	TRBJ2-3	TGTGCCATCAGTCCCTGGGGACAGCTGTCGGATACGCAGTATTTT	CAISPWGQLSDTQYF
many	.	TRBV7-9	TRBJ1-1	TGTGCCAGTTCGCGGGGGAACACTGAAGCTTTCTTT	CASSRGNTEAFF
many	TRBD1	TRBV6-5	TRBJ2-5	TGTGCCAGCAGTTACGGACAGGAGCTCGGTCAGTACTTC	CASSYGQELGQYF
many	TRBD2	TRBV2	TRBJ2-7	TGTGCCAGCCGGGACTATTTCCACGAGCAGTACTTC	CASRDYFHEQYF
.	.	TRBV20-1	TRBJ1-2	TGCAGTGCTGACAGAACGGATTTTAACTATGGCTACACCTTC	CSADRTDFNYGYTF